The 19 T cell receptor beta chains below all came from one sample that was sequenced in a study of OX40 agonist ivuxolimab in advanced cancers. Produced via immunoSEQ multiplex PCR; TCRdb's table is partial and in-frame only. The data hold about 69,000 clones, with about 90% observed a single time. The specimen comprised CD4+ or CD8+ T cells sorted from blood, sampled in a trial of the OX40 agonist ivuxolimab. Receptors were obtained from an adult with an advanced solid tumor such as melanoma, head and neck, liver or kidney cancer.

The rearrangement joins TRBV6-5 to TRBJ2-1, with TRBD2 matching 8 bases. This CDR3 is built from 16 residues. Trimming took 0 bases from V and 4 from J; bases not matched to a gene: 5. Germline CDR1 and CDR2: MNHEY and SVGAGI. CDR3 in DNA: TGTGCCAGCAGTTACTCGTTAGCGGGGTCGTACAATGAGCAGTTCTTC. It encodes CASSYSLAGSYNEQFF.

The CDR3 DNA sequence: TGTGCCAGCAGTTTAGGGGGTAGCGGCACAGATACGCAGTATTTT. Its protein is CASSLGGSGTDTQYF. The chain combines TRBV28 with TRBJ2-3; D tentatively reads TRBD1 or TRBD2 (5 bases each). The germline V gene has CDR1 MDHEN and CDR2 SYDVKM. This CDR3 region has 15 residues. With 2 bases removed from V and 1 base from J, the gap between germline ends came to 10 bases.

The sample holds one count of this clone. J is TRBJ2-5 and V is TRBV4-3; D is unresolved. In germline, CDR1 is LGHNA, CDR2 YSLEER. The V end was cut by 0 bases, the J end by 5 bases, with 7 bases between. The CDR3 sequence is 13 residues long. Written as DNA, the CDR3 is TGCGCCAGCAGCCAAGATCTCTCGGAGACCCAGTACTTC. Protein: CASSQDLSETQYF.

V usage is TRBV7-3 and J usage is TRBJ2-7; 12 bases agree with TRBD2. Germline V gene sequence: CDR1 SGHTA, CDR2 FQGTGA. CDR3 length: 14 amino acids. V dropped 5 bases and J dropped 6; count of bases not matched to a gene: 5. DNA for the CDR3: TGTGCCAGCAGCCGACTAGCGGGAGTCGTCGAGCAGTACTTC. Amino acid sequence: CASSRLAGVVEQYF.

This chain uses TRBV19 with TRBJ2-1, with 8 positions matching TRBD2. In germline, CDR1 is LNHDA, CDR2 SQIVND (reference sequence). This CDR3 is built from 16 residues. J gave up 7 bases and V 6 bases, and 14 bases lay outside the gene matches. This CDR3 reads CASRHYSGTRTNEQFF. CDR3 DNA sequence: TGTGCCAGTAGACATTACTCCGGGACTAGGACTAATGAGCAGTTCTTC.

The chain links TRBV13 to TRBJ2-7, with TRBD2 identical over 9 bases. V lost 5 bases to trimming and J lost 6 bases; unmatched junction nucleotides: 8. CDR1 is PRHDT and CDR2 is FYEKMQ in the germline V gene (reference sequence). The CDR3 is made up of 14 amino acids. CDR3 amino acids: CASSPVGGRGEQYF. The CDR3 DNA sequence: TGTGCCAGCAGCCCCGTGGGCGGGAGGGGCGAGCAGTACTTC.

V and J are TRBV28 and TRBJ1-5, with 10 bases matching TRBD1. V was clipped by 6 bases and J by 3 bases; unmatched bases: 11. From germline, CDR1 is MDHEN and CDR2 SYDVKM. CDR3 length equals 17 residues. The CDR3 nucleotides read TGTGCCAGCAGCCCTACCGGGACAGGGGTTACCAATCAGCCCCAGCATTTT. This sequence encodes CASSPTGTGVTNQPQHF.

The chain is built from TRBV7-9 and TRBJ1-2; TRBD1 is a possible D gene (5 bases). Per the germline V gene, CDR1 is SEHNR and CDR2 is FQNEAQ (reference sequence). Trimming shortened V by 8 bases and J by 5 bases, and 15 bases separated the two germline ends. The CDR3 spans 13 residues. CDR3 in DNA: TGTGCCAGCGGAACGGGGGGAGGGTATGGCTACACCTTC. This codes for CASGTGGGYGYTF.

The chain couples TRBV11-3 to TRBJ2-7, with TRBD2 matching over 9 bases. Germline assignment: CDR1 SGHNT and CDR2 YENEEA. V trimming: 0 bases; J trimming: 9 bases; junction bases outside the gene matches: 9. This CDR3 has 15 amino acids. The CDR3 DNA reads TGTGCCAGCAGCTTAGAGTATAGCGGGAGCGCAATGCAGTACTTC. Its translation: CASSLEYSGSAMQYF.

The DNA for the CDR3 is TGTGCCAGCAGCACATATTTAAAGACAGATACGCAGTATTTT. This codes for CASSTYLKTDTQYF. The genes are TRBV6-5 and TRBJ2-3; D is unclear. Trimming left V 6 bases short and J 3 bases short, with 13 bases between. The CDR3 contains 14 residues. Germline V gene lookup returns CDR1 MNHEY and CDR2 SVGAGI.

V and J are TRBV6-1 and TRBJ2-5, with TRBD1 matching over 8 bases. Trimming at V came to 6 bases and at J to 4 bases, leaving 7 bases not matched to a gene. This CDR3 region has 14 residues. The germline V gene encodes CDR1 MNHNS and CDR2 SASEGT. The CDR3 DNA is TGTGCCAGCAGAGGGGACAGGACAGTAGAGACCCAGTACTTC. It yields the protein CASRGDRTVETQYF.

The rearrangement uses TRBV28 and TRBJ1-5, with D perhaps TRBD1 (6 bases). Germline CDR1 MDHEN, CDR2 SYDVKM. Trimming pared 3 bases from V and 5 bases from J, leaving 11 bases between. This CDR3 spans 14 amino acids. In nucleotides, the CDR3 is TGTGCCAGCAGTTTGGAGCAGGGGTATCAGCCCCAGCATTTT. Translated, it gives CASSLEQGYQPQHF.

The chain employs TRBV7-3 and TRBJ2-1; 11 nucleotides align to TRBD2. J gave up 4 bases and V 5 bases, and 4 bases lay outside the gene matches. Per germline, CDR1 SGHTA and CDR2 FQGTGA. The CDR3 is 15 amino acids. As DNA, the CDR3 is TGTGCCAGCAGCCAAGGGACTAGCGGATACAATGAGCAGTTCTTC. It encodes CASSQGTSGYNEQFF. The variable domain in full, completed from reference TRBV7-3 and TRBJ2-1, reads GAGVSQTPSNKVTEKGKYVELRCDPISGHTALYWYRQSLGQGPEFLIYFQGTGAADDSGLPNDRFFAVRPEGSVSTLKIQRTERGDSAVYLCASSQGTSGYNEQFFGPGTRLTVL.

The rearrangement uses TRBV15 and TRBJ2-5; tentatively, D is TRBD2 (6 bases). The J call may be wrong; the DNA end is better matched by TRBJ2-7. The germline V gene has CDR1 LNHNV and CDR2 YYDKDF (reference sequence). The CDR3 has 19 residues. In nucleotides, the CDR3 is TGTGCCACCAGCAGAGAGAGGGGTAGCGGAGAGGGGTTTGATTACGAGCAGTACTTC. Its translation: CATSRERGSGEGFDYEQYF.

The CDR3 DNA follows: TGTGCCAGCAGCTTAGCTAGTTGGACTAGCGGGACCGCAGATACGCAGTATTTT. Translated, it gives CASSLASWTSGTADTQYF. The V gene is TRBV7-9, the J gene TRBJ2-3, with 12 bases that match TRBD2. The germline gives CDR1 SEHNR, CDR2 FQNEAQ (reference sequence). This CDR3 spans 18 amino acids. J gave up 4 bases and V 0 bases, and 8 bases lay outside the gene matches.

The chain combines TRBV27 with TRBJ2-1, with TRBD2 as a possible D gene (6 bases). Germline V lookup: CDR1 MNHEY, CDR2 SMNVEV (reference sequence). The CDR3 totals 19 residues. The germline V and J ends were trimmed by 4 bases and 0 bases, with 22 bases remaining between them. CDR3 nucleotide sequence: TGTGCCAGCAGTTACACAGCGGGTACCAGTAGTAGCTCCTACAATGAGCAGTTCTTC. This codes for CASSYTAGTSSSSYNEQFF.

The chain couples TRBV19 to TRBJ1-5, with D hard to call. CDR1 is LNHDA, CDR2 SQIVND, per germline (reference sequence). V lost 3 bases and J lost 5, with 8 bases in between. CDR3 length equals 13 residues. The CDR3: CASSILRDQPQHF. The CDR3 nucleotides are TGTGCCAGTAGTATTCTACGGGATCAGCCCCAGCATTTT. The whole variable domain, remainder taken from reference TRBV19 and TRBJ1-5, is DGGITQSPKYLFRKEGQNVTLSCEQNLNHDAMYWYRQDPGQGLRLIYYSQIVNDFQKGDIAEGYSVSREKKESFPLTVTSAQKNPTAFYLCASSILRDQPQHFGDGTRLSIL.

This chain uses TRBV4-3 with TRBJ2-1, with D possibly matching TRBD1 (5 bases). The V end was cut by 4 bases, the J end by 9 bases, with 19 bases between. Germline loops: CDR1 LGHNA, CDR2 YSLEER. This CDR3 spans 15 amino acids. CDR3 in amino acids: CASSRLDVGLGEQFF. CDR3 bases: TGCGCCAGCAGCCGACTGGATGTGGGGCTTGGTGAGCAGTTCTTC.

V and J are TRBV7-9 and TRBJ2-5; 7 bases are shared with TRBD1. V shed 3 bases and J 3 bases; nucleotides not matched to a gene: 4. Germline loops: CDR1 SEHNR, CDR2 FQNEAQ (reference sequence). This CDR3 has 14 amino acids. The CDR3 nucleotides are TGTGCCAGCAGCTTCGGGACAGTTGAAGAGACCCAGTACTTC. Translating it yields CASSFGTVEETQYF.